The entry that follows covers one TCR beta chain sequence. TCRdb keeps only in-frame clones here, not all; method: immunoSEQ multiplex PCR. The table has 150,000 to 200,000 clones, 80% to 85% seen once. This entry comes from a study of blood T cell repertoires in COVID-19. Trimming cost V 0 bases and J 7 bases; bases outside gene matches: 7. CDR3 length equals 16 residues. Germline CDR1 and CDR2: LNHDA and SQIVND (reference sequence). Sample: peripheral blood. This TCR was sampled from a woman between 70 and 85 years old with COVID-19, enrolled during active disease. This chain connects TRBV19 to TRBJ2-1, with 9 bases that match TRBD2. The CDR3, as DNA: TGTGCCAGTAGTATAGAAGGCATAGCGGGGGTGAATGAGCAGTTCTTC. Residues: CASSIEGIAGVNEQFF.